One and the same sample provided the 20 T cell receptor beta chains below, sequenced in a study of lymphopenia after photon versus proton radiotherapy. Data came from immunoSEQ multiplex PCR; TCRdb stores just in-frame clones and leaves some out. The sample includes around 20,000 clones, around 89% of them seen just once. The sample in question was peripheral blood, obtained from a patient treated with proton-based radiotherapy. The receptors originated from a man older than 75 with esophageal cancer.

DNA for the CDR3: TGTGCCAGCAGGTCGGGACAGGGGGTTGAGCAGTACTTC. Residues: CASRSGQGVEQYF. The chain couples TRBV7-9 to TRBJ2-7, with 11 bases fitting TRBD1. The junction had 5 bases not matched to a gene; V was cut back by 6 bases and J by 7 bases. CDR1 and CDR2 from the germline V gene are SEHNR and FQNEAQ (reference sequence). The CDR3 is made up of 13 amino acids.

V usage is TRBV19 and J usage is TRBJ2-5; possibly TRBD1 for D (6 bases). This CDR3 is built from 12 residues. V gave up 6 bases and J gave up 4 bases, with 9 bases separating them. In germline, CDR1 is LNHDA, CDR2 SQIVND (reference sequence). CDR3 in amino acids: CASRDRGETQYF. The CDR3 DNA follows: TGTGCCAGTAGGGACAGAGGAGAGACCCAGTACTTC. Together with reference TRBV19 and TRBJ2-5, the CDR3 gives the full variable domain: DGGITQSPKYLFRKEGQNVTLSCEQNLNHDAMYWYRQDPGQGLRLIYYSQIVNDFQKGDIAEGYSVSREKKESFPLTVTSAQKNPTAFYLCASRDRGETQYFGPGTRLLVL.

This clone was counted between two and nine times. V usage is TRBV6-6 and J usage is TRBJ1-5, with D unclear. Trimming stripped 3 bases from V and 2 bases from J, with 8 bases between. The CDR3 runs 14 residues. Germline V CDR1 and CDR2: MNHNY, SVGAGI (reference sequence). CDR3 amino acids: CASSYGWGNQPQHF. The CDR3 DNA reads TGTGCCAGCAGTTATGGGTGGGGCAATCAGCCCCAGCATTTT.

V usage is TRBV7-8 and J usage is TRBJ2-3; TRBD2 matches 9 bases. Looked up from germline, CDR1 is SGHVS and CDR2 is FQNEAQ. Losses at the gene ends were 5 bases for V and 0 bases for J; bases not matched to a gene: 9. The CDR3 is 17 residues long. The CDR3 region has the DNA TGTGCCAGCAGCCGGCGCGGGGGGGACCAGAGCACAGATACGCAGTATTTT. Protein: CASSRRGGDQSTDTQYF.

This clone was seen just once. CDR3 DNA: TGTGCCAGCAGCTTAGCGCGTACTAGTGGCTATGAGCAGTTCTTC. This gives the protein CASSLARTSGYEQFF. The chain carries TRBV7-8 and TRBJ2-1; perhaps TRBD2 as D (5 bases). There are 15 residues in the CDR3. V lost 0 bases to trimming and J lost 8 bases, with 14 bases between them. Germline loops: CDR1 SGHVS, CDR2 FQNEAQ.

This clone was seen only a few times. The chain uses TRBV19 and TRBJ1-5; no clear D. The CDR3 is made up of 17 amino acids. The V end was cut by 2 bases, the J end by 4 bases, with 18 bases between. CDR1 LNHDA and CDR2 SQIVND come from the germline V gene (reference sequence). The CDR3 loop is CASSIPPLGRDNQPQHF. The CDR3 DNA follows: TGTGCCAGTAGTATACCCCCACTGGGCCGAGATAATCAGCCCCAGCATTTT.

The V and J genes are TRBV6-5 and TRBJ2-1; 7 bases match TRBD1. V lost 2 bases and J lost 5; bases outside the gene matches: 0. The CDR3 runs 13 residues. Germline values: CDR1 MNHEY, CDR2 SVGAGI. DNA for the CDR3: TGTGCCAGCAGTTACGGACAGGACAATGAGCAGTTCTTC. Amino acid sequence: CASSYGQDNEQFF.

The rearrangement joins TRBV29-1 to TRBJ1-2, with D possibly matching TRBD1 (6 bases). This CDR3 has 13 residues. Trimming shortened V by 1 base and J by 7 bases, and 13 bases separated the two germline ends. The V gene's germline CDR1 is SQVTM and CDR2 ANQGSEA. The CDR3 DNA is TGCAGCGTTGAAGGAGGGGGGTCGGTTGGCTACACCTTC. Protein product: CSVEGGGSVGYTF.

The V and J genes are TRBV5-1 and TRBJ1-6, with unresolved D. V lost 2 bases and J 4 bases, leaving 19 bases between the germline ends. CDR3 length equals 18 residues. Germline V CDR1 and CDR2: SGHRS, YFSETQ. CDR3 residues: CASSFMSNREGYNSPLHF. The CDR3, as DNA: TGCGCCAGCAGCTTCATGAGTAACCGGGAAGGATATAATTCACCCCTCCACTTT.

This chain joins TRBV2 and TRBJ2-3; D is possibly TRBD1 (6 bases). V was clipped by 7 bases and J by 0 bases, with 11 bases between them. The CDR3 runs to 14 residues. Germline lookup yields CDR1 SNHLY and CDR2 FYNNEI. CDR3 coding DNA: TGTGCCAGCACAGAGCAGGGGAGCACAGATACGCAGTATTTT. It is translated as CASTEQGSTDTQYF.

CDR3 in DNA: TGTGCCAGCAGTTATGCACCGTACGGGGACACCGGGGAGCTGTTTTTT. It encodes CASSYAPYGDTGELFF. This rearrangement joins TRBV6-5 to TRBJ2-2, with a possible D match to TRBD2 (5 bases). CDR3 size: 16 residues. V gave up 3 bases and J gave up 3 bases, with 14 bases separating them. CDR1 is MNHEY and CDR2 is SVGAGI in the germline V gene.

The gene calls are TRBV12-5 and TRBJ1-1, with a tentative D call TRBD1 (5 bases). This CDR3 is built from 16 residues. The V gene's germline CDR1 is LGHNT and CDR2 FRNRAP. Trimming took off 3 bases at V and 3 bases at J, with 17 bases between the two ends. The CDR3 DNA reads as TGTGCTAGTGGTTTCGCCCGATCGGGGGTTCACACTGAAGCTTTCTTT. It yields the protein CASGFARSGVHTEAFF.

This chain uses TRBV9 with TRBJ2-3; 16 bases fit TRBD2. This CDR3 contains 17 residues. The germline V gene has CDR1 SGDLS and CDR2 YYNGEE. Trimming removed 3 bases from V and 3 bases from J; junction bases left unmatched: 4. CDR3 coding DNA: TGTGCCAGCAGCGAAGGGACTAGCGGGAGGGCGACAGATACGCAGTATTTT. Its protein product is CASSEGTSGRATDTQYF.

For the CDR3, the DNA is TGCGCCAGCAGCTTCCGGACAGCGAACACTGAAGCTTTCTTT. Its translation is CASSFRTANTEAFF. The rearrangement links TRBV4-3 to TRBJ1-1; the D gene is possibly TRBD1 (6 bases). Trimming left V 5 bases short and J 1 base short, with 11 bases between. CDR3 size: 14 residues. CDR1 and CDR2 (germline): LGHNA, YSLEER.

This clone occurred a few times. The CDR3 nucleotides read TGCGCCAGCAGCTTGACAGGTTTGGGAGAGACCCAGTACTTC. Amino acid sequence: CASSLTGLGETQYF. This chain connects TRBV5-1 to TRBJ2-5, with a weak D call TRBD1 (5 bases). CDR1 is SGHRS and CDR2 is YFSETQ in the germline V gene. CDR3 length: 14 amino acids. V was pared by 1 base and J by 4 bases, with 11 bases between.

The genes are TRBV18 and TRBJ2-7; TRBD2 is a possible D gene (6 bases). The CDR3 length is 14 residues. The V end was cut by 2 bases, the J end by 7 bases, with 15 bases between. The germline V gene has CDR1 KGHSH and CDR2 LQKENI. CDR3 DNA: TGTGCCAGCTCACCAGGCGGGATCTTGGGGGAGCAGTACTTC. It encodes CASSPGGILGEQYF. The entire variable domain, with the rest obtained from reference TRBV18 and TRBJ2-7, is as follows: NAGVMQNPRHLVRRRGQEARLRCSPMKGHSHVYWYRQLPEEGLKFMVYLQKENIIDESGMPKERFSAEFPKEGPSILRIQQVVRGDSAAYFCASSPGGILGEQYFGPGTRLTVT.

The J gene is TRBJ1-5, the V gene TRBV27; D unclear. The CDR3 contains 13 residues. With 2 bases removed from V and 3 bases from J, the gap between germline ends came to 5 bases. The V gene's germline CDR1 is MNHEY and CDR2 SMNVEV (reference sequence). Written as DNA, the CDR3 is TGTGCCAGCAGTTTAGTAAACAATCAGCCCCAGCATTTT. Its protein product is CASSLVNNQPQHF.

J is TRBJ1-4 and V is TRBV10-1, with TRBD1 matching over 7 bases. Trimming cost V 4 bases and J 4 bases; bases outside gene matches: 3. Germline V gene sequence: CDR1 WNHNN, CDR2 SYGVQD (reference sequence). The CDR3 extends over 14 amino acids. The CDR3 sequence is CASSASGGNEKLFF. The CDR3 nucleotides are TGCGCCAGCAGTGCCTCAGGGGGTAATGAAAAACTGTTTTTT.

This rearrangement joins TRBV19 to TRBJ2-1; perhaps TRBD1 as D (5 bases). There are 12 residues in the CDR3. V was trimmed by 5 bases and J by 7 bases, leaving 9 bases between them. In germline, CDR1 is LNHDA, CDR2 SQIVND (reference sequence). The CDR3 loop reads CASSPDRNEQFF. The CDR3 nucleotides are TGTGCCAGTAGTCCCGACAGAAATGAGCAGTTCTTC.

The rearrangement uses TRBV21-1 and TRBJ2-7; TRBD1 is the table's D call, not checked against the DNA. TRBV21-1 is shown as a pseudogene. The CDR3 length is 15 residues. CDR3 in amino acids: CASSKTGECGYEQYF. DNA for the CDR3: TGTGCCAGCAGCAAAACAGGGGAATGCGGCTACGAGCAGTACTTC.